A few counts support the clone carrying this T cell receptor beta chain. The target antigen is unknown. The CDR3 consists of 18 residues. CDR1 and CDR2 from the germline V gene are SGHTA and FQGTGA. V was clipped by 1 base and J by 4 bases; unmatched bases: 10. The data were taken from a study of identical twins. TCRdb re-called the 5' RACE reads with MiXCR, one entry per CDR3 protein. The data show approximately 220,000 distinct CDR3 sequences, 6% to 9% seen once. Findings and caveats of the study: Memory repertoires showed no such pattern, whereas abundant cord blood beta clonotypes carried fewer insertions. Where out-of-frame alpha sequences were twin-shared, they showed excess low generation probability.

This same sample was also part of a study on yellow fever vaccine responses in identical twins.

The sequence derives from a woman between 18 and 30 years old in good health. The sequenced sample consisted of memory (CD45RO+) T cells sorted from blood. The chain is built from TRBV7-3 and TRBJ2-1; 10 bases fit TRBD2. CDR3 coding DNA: TGTGCCAGCAGCTTAAGAACTAGCGGGGTCATTAGATACAATGAGCAGTTCTTC. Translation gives CASSLRTSGVIRYNEQFF.